This T cell receptor (beta chain) was found in a study of long-term antiretroviral therapy in people with HIV. Study details: It was about a decade before the 2015 immediate-ART recommendation that the earliest samples were taken. Study-wide results and limits: Repertoire composition at all time points was dominated by clones that had expanded before ART.

A v3.0 immunoSEQ assay was performed at survey level. TCRdb's copy holds only in-frame clones and misses some; the assay was immunoSEQ multiplex PCR. The sample lists about 17,000 clones, roughly 80% occurring once. This clone appeared once. Its antigen is unknown. Treatment of all HIV participants took place in the United States. Before they underwent DNA extraction, samples held roughly 0.9-11 million cryopreserved PBMC. The germline gives CDR1 KGHSH, CDR2 LQKENI. The V gene lost 4 bases and the J gene lost 0 bases, with 13 bases spanning the gap. The CDR3 is made up of 17 amino acids. The TCR originated in a woman aged 40-49 years with HIV. The chain recombines TRBV18 with TRBJ1-6; maybe TRBD1 (5 bases). This specimen consisted of unsorted PBMCs, obtained 2.3 years after starting antiretroviral therapy. CDR3 sequence reads: CASSRSPGSSYNSPLHF. CDR3 nucleotides: TGTGCCAGCTCACGATCGCCAGGGAGCTCCTATAATTCACCCCTCCACTTT.